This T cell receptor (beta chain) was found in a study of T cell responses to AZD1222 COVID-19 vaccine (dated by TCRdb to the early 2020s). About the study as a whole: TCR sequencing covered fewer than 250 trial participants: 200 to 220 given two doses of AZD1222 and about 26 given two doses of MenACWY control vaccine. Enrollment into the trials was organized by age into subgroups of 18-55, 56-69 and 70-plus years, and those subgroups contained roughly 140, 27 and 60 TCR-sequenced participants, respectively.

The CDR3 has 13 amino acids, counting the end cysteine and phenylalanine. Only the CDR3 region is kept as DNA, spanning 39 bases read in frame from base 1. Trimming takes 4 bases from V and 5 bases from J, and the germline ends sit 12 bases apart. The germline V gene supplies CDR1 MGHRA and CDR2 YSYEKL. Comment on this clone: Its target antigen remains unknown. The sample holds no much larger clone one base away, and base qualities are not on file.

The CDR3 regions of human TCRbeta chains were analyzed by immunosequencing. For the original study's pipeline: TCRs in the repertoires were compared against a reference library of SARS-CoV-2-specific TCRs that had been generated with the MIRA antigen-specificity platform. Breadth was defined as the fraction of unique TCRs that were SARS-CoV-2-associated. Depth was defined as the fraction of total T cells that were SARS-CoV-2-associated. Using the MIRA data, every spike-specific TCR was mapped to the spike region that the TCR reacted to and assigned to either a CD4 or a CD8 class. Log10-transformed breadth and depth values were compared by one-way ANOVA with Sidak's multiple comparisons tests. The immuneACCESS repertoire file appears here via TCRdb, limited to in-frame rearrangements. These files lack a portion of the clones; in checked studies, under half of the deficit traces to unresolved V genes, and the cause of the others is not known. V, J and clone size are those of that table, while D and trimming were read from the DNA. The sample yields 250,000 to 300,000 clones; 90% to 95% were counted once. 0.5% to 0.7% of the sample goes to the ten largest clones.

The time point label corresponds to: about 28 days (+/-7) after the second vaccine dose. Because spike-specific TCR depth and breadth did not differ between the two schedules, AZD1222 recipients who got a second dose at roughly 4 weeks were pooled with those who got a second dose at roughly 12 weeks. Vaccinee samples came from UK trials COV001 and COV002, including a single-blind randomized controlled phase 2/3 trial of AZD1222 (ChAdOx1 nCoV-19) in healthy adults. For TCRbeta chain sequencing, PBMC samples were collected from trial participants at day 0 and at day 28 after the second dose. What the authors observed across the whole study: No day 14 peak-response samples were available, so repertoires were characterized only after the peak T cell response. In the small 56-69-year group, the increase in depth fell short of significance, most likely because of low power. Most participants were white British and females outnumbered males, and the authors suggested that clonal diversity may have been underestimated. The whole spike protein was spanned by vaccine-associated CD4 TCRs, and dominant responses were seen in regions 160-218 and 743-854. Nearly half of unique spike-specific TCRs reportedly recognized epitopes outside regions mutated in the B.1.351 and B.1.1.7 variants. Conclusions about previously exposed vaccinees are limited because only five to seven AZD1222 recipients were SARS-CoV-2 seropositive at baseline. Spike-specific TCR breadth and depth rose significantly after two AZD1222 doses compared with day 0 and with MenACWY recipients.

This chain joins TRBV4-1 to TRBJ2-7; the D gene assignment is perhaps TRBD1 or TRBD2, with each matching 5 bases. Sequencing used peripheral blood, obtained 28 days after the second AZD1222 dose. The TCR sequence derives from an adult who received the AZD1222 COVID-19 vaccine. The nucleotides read TGCGCCAGCAGCCCACTAGGGGACCACGAGCAGTACTTC. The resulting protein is CASSPLGDHEQYF.